This T cell receptor (beta chain) emerged from a study of blood T cell repertoires in COVID-19. How the authors handled the data: Estimation of nucleated cell counts relied on the amplification of reference gene primers. Measured with immunoSEQ multiplex PCR; TCRdb has only the in-frame clones, and not every one. V and J calls plus clone size are reproduced from that table; the DNA served to infer D and trimming. Altogether 35,000 or so clones are present, 70% to 90% being singletons, with the ten largest covering 42%. This CDR3 has 15 amino acids. From germline, CDR1 is MGHRA and CDR2 YSYEKL. The V and J ends lost 3 bases and 4 bases, in that order; junction bases with no gene match: 2.

The V and J genes are TRBV4-1 and TRBJ2-1; 11 nucleotides agree with TRBD2. The sequencing sample was made of peripheral blood. The sequence came from a human donor in a cohort sampled during active or convalescent COVID-19. The donor label of this sample is uncertain. In DNA form, the CDR3 reads TGCGCCAGCAGCCATGGACTAGCGGGTTACAATGAGCAGTTCTTC. Amino acids: CASSHGLAGYNEQFF.